This T cell receptor beta chain was sequenced for a study of graft-versus-host responses after intestinal transplantation. This clone is a singleton in its sample. What it recognizes is unknown. The V end was cut by 6 bases, the J end by 4 bases, with 9 bases between. Germline V gene lookup returns CDR1 SNHLY and CDR2 FYNNEI. This CDR3 region has 13 residues. Libraries were prepared by immunoSEQ multiplex PCR; TCRdb keeps only in-frame clonotypes and omits some of them. The sample holds tens of thousands of clones, roughly 90% seen once. This receptor was taken from a human donor who received an intestinal transplant. The rearrangement joins TRBV2 to TRBJ1-4; D is unclear. The sample was unstimulated CD4+ T cells sorted from spleen or lymph node cells, taken before intestinal transplant. The DNA for the CDR3 is TGTGCCAGCAGGGGCAGAAATAATGAAAAACTGTTTTTT. It encodes CASRGRNNEKLFF. Using reference TRBV2 and TRBJ1-4 for the parts outside the CDR3, the full variable domain is EPEVTQTPSHQVTQMGQEVILRCVPISNHLYFYWYRQILGQKVEFLVSFYNNEISEKSEIFDDQFSVERPDGSNFTLKIRSTKLEDSAMYFCASRGRNNEKLFFGSGTQLSVL.